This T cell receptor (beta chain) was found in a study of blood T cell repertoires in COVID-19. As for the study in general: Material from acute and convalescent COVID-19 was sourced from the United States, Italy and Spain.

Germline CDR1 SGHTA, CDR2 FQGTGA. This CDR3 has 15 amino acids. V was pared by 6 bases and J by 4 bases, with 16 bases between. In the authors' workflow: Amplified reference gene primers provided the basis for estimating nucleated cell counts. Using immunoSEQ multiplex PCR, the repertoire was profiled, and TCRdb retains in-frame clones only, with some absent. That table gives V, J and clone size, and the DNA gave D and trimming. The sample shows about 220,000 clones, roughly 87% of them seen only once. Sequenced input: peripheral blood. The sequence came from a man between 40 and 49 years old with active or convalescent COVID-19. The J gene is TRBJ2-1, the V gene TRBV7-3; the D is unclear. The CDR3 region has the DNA TGTGCCAGCAGTCGCGCGCCGGGTAAATACAATGAGCAGTTCTTC. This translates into CASSRAPGKYNEQFF. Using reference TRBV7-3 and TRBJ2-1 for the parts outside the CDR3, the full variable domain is GAGVSQTPSNKVTEKGKYVELRCDPISGHTALYWYRQSLGQGPEFLIYFQGTGAADDSGLPNDRFFAVRPEGSVSTLKIQRTERGDSAVYLCASSRAPGKYNEQFFGPGTRLTVL.